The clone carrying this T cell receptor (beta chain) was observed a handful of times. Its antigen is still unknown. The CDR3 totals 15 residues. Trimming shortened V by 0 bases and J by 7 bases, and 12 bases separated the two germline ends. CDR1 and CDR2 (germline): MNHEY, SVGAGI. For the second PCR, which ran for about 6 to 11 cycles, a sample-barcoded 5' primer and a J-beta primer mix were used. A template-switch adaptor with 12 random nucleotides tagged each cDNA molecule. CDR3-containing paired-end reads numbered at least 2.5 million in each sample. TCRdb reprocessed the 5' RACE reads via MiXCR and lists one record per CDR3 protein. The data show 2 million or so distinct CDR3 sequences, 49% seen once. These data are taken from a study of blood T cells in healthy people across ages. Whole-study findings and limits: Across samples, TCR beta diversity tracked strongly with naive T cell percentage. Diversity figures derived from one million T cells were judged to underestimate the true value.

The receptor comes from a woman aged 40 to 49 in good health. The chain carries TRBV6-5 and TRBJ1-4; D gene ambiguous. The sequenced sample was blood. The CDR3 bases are TGTGCCAGCAGTTACTCATCGGGAAGCGGTGAAAAACTGTTTTTT. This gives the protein CASSYSSGSGEKLFF.